The clone carrying this T cell receptor beta chain was observed once. As yet, its antigen is unknown. Diagnosis was based on clinical symptoms, serum thyroxine, TRAb, thyroid ultrasound and orbital computed tomography. These data belong to a study of Graves' ophthalmopathy and Graves' hyperthyroidism. Study-level findings and limits: Among thyroid clonotypes expanded above 0.001 frequency, most also appeared in blood.

With V trimmed by 6 bases and J by 5 bases, 9 bases remained unmatched. Germline V gene sequence: CDR1 SGHTA, CDR2 FQGTGA. This CDR3 contains 16 residues. CDR3 regions of TCR beta were amplified from RNA transcripts. First-round RT-PCR employed HTBI primers, with a second-round multiplex PCR after it. TCRdb analysed the multiplex PCR reads with MiXCR anew, one entry per CDR3 protein. This table holds around 40,000 distinct CDR3 sequences, over 40% found once. The chain links TRBV7-3 to TRBJ2-2; TRBD2 matches 10 bases. Material for sequencing was peripheral blood. The receptor comes from an adult man with Graves' ophthalmopathy. DNA for the CDR3: TGTGCCAGCAGTAAACCTAGCGGGAGAGTAACCGGGGAGCTGTTTTTT. Translation: CASSKPSGRVTGELFF.